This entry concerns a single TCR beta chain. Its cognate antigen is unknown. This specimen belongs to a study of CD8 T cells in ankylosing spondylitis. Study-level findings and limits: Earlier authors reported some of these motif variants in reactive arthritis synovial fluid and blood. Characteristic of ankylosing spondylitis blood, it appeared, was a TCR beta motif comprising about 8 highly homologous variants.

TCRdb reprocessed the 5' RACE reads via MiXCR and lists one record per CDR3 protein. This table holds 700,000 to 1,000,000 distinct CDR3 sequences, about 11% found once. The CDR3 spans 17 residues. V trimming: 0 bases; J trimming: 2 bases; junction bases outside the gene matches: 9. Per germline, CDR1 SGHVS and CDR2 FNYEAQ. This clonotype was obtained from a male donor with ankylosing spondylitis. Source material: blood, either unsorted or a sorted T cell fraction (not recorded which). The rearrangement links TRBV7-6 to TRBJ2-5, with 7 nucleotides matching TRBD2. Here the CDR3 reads CASSLADAASGQETQYF. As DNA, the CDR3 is TGTGCCAGCAGCTTAGCGGATGCGGCTAGCGGACAAGAGACCCAGTACTTC.